Reported below is one T cell receptor (beta chain). Participants, roughly 18 to 90 years old, spanned approximately 26 US areas. Only in-frame clones appear in the TCRdb table, and some are missing; sequencing was by immunoSEQ multiplex PCR. This sample carries 200,000 to 250,000 clones, around 90% of them seen once, and the ten largest clones take 11%. The V end lost 5 bases, the J end lost 1 base, and 16 bases lay between the germline ends. This CDR3 is built from 16 residues. The V gene's germline CDR1 is SGHTA and CDR2 FQGNSA. This sample is part of a study of blood T cell repertoires in COVID-19.

The chain has TRBV7-2 and TRBJ2-3; tentative D call: TRBD1 (6 bases). Source material: PBMCs or T cells enriched from blood (not recorded which). The clonotype was recovered from a young man who had recovered from COVID-19. CDR3 in amino acids: CASSHRWGRGTDTQYF. The CDR3 region has the DNA TGTGCCAGCAGCCACAGGTGGGGGCGGGGCACAGATACGCAGTATTTT. Variable domain in full (rest from reference TRBV7-2 and TRBJ2-3): GAGVSQSPSNKVTEKGKDVELRCDPISGHTALYWYRQSLGQGLEFLIYFQGNSAPDKSGLPSDRFSAERTGGSVSTLTIQRTQQEDSAVYLCASSHRWGRGTDTQYFGPGTRLTVL.